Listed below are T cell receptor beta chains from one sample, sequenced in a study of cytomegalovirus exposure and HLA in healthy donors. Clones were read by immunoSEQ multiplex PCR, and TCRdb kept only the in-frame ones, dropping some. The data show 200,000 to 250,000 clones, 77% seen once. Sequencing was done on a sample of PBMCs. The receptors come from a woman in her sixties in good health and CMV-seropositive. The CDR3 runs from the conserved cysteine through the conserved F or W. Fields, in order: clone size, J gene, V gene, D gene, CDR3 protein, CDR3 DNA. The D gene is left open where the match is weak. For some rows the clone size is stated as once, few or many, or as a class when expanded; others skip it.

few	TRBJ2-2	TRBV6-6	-	CAGGQGGNTGELFF	TGTGCGGGTGGGCAGGGGGGAAACACCGGGGAGCTGTTTTTT
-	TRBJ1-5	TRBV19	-	CASTVGVDQPQHF	TGTGCCAGTACGGTCGGGGTCGATCAGCCCCAGCATTTT
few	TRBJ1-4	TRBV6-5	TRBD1	CASSKRDRKLFF	TGTGCCAGCAGTAAGAGGGACAGAAAACTGTTTTTT
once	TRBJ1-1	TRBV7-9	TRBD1	CASSLETGGGTEAFF	TGTGCCAGCAGCTTAGAAACAGGGGGAGGGACTGAAGCTTTCTTT
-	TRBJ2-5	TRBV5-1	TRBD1	CASSVKGGAETQYF	TGCGCCAGCAGCGTGAAAGGGGGCGCAGAGACCCAGTACTTC
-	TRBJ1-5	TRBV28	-	CASRQGRARPQHF	TGTGCCAGCAGGCAAGGCAGGGCGCGGCCCCAGCATTTT
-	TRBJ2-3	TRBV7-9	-	CASSLIRGSADTQYF	TGTGCCAGCAGCTTAATACGGGGTAGTGCAGATACGCAGTATTTT
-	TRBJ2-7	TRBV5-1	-	CASSPGNSGGYEQYF	TGCGCCAGCAGCCCCGGCAACTCCGGGGGCTACGAGCAGTACTTC
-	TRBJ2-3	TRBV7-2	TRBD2	CASSLLPAGGRNTQYF	TGTGCCAGCAGCTTACTCCCAGCGGGGGGGCGGAATACGCAGTATTTT
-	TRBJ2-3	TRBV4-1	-	CASSQATGTSTDTQYF	TGCGCCAGCAGCCAAGCAACAGGGACCAGCACAGATACGCAGTATTTT
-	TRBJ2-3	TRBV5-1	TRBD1	CASSSQGAGTDTQYF	TGCGCCAGCAGCTCACAGGGGGCTGGAACAGATACGCAGTATTTT
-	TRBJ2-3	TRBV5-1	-	CASSSQGSSTDTQYF	TGCGCCAGCAGCTCACAGGGCTCTAGCACAGATACGCAGTATTTT
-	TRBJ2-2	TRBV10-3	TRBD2	CAISERRGGTTGELFF	TGTGCCATCAGTGAGCGGCGGGGGGGCACCACCGGGGAGCTGTTTTTT
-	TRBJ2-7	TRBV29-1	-	CSVVGQVSSYEQYF	TGCAGCGTTGTGGGGCAGGTTAGCTCCTACGAGCAGTACTTC
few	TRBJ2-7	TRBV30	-	CAWSRYRPPSYEQYF	TGTGCCTGGAGTCGCTACAGGCCGCCTTCCTACGAGCAGTACTTC
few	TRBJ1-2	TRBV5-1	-	CATRNAPTGNYGYTF	TGCGCCACTAGAAACGCCCCAACCGGCAACTATGGCTACACCTTC
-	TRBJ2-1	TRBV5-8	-	CASSLWGLSYNEQFF	TGTGCCAGCAGCTTGTGGGGACTTTCCTACAATGAGCAGTTCTTC
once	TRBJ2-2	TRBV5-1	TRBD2	CASSFSGGAGGELFF	TGCGCCAGCAGCTTTTCCGGGGGGGCCGGCGGGGAGCTGTTTTTT
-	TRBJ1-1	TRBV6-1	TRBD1	CAIQGEVNTEAFF	TGTGCCATACAGGGGGAAGTGAACACTGAAGCTTTCTTT
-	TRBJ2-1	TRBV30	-	CAWREGSGQDYNEQFF	TGTGCCTGGAGGGAGGGCAGCGGCCAAGACTACAATGAGCAGTTCTTC
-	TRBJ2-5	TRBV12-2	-	CASRLEGLQRKKTQYF	TGTGCAAGTCGCTTAGAGGGACTCCAGAGAAAAAAGACCCAGTACTTC
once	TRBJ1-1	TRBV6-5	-	CASSPQQGMNTEAFF	TGTGCCAGCAGTCCACAACAGGGTATGAACACTGAAGCTTTCTTT
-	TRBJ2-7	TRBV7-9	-	CASSPPFAAYEQYF	TGTGCCAGCAGCCCCCCCTTTGCGGCCTACGAGCAGTACTTC
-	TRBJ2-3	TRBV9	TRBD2	CASSVGGRVTDTQYF	TGTGCCAGCAGCGTAGGCGGGAGGGTCACAGATACGCAGTATTTT
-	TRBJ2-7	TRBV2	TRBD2	CASKSTAGGPYEQYF	TGTGCCAGCAAGTCGACAGCGGGAGGGCCCTACGAGCAGTACTTC
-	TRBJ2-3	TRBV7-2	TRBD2	CASSWTSGPSTDTQYF	TGTGCCAGCAGTTGGACTAGCGGGCCTAGCACAGATACGCAGTATTTT